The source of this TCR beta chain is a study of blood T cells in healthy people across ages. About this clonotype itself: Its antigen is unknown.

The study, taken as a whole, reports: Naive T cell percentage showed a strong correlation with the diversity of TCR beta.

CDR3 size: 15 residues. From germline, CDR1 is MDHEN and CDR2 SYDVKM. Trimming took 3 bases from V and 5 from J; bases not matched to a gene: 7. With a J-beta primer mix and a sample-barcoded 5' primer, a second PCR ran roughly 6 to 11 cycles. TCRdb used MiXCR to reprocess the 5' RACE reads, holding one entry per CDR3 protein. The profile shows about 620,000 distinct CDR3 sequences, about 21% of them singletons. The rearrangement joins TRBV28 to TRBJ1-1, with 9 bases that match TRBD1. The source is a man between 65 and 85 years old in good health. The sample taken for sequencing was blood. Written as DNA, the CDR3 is TGTGCCAGCAGTTTGGGAGCCGGGACAGGGACTGAAGCTTTCTTT. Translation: CASSLGAGTGTEAFF.